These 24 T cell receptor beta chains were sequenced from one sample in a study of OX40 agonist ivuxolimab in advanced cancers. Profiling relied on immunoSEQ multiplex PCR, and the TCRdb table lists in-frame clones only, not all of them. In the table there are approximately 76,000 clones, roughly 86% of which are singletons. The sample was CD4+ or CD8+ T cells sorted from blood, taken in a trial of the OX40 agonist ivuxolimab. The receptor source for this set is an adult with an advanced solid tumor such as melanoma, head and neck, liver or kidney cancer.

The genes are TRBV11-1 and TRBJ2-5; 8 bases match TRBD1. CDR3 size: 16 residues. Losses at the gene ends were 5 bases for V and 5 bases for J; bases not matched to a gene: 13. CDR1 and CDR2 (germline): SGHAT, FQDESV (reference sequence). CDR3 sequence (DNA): TGTGCCAGCAGCGCTTGGGCGCCAGGGGGCTCGGAGACCCAGTACTTC. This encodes CASSAWAPGGSETQYF. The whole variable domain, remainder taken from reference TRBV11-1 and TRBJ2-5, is EAEVAQSPRYKITEKSQAVAFWCDPISGHATLYWYRQILGQGPELLVQFQDESVVDDSQLPKDRFSAERLKGVDSTLKIQPAELGDSAMYLCASSAWAPGGSETQYFGPGTRLLVL.

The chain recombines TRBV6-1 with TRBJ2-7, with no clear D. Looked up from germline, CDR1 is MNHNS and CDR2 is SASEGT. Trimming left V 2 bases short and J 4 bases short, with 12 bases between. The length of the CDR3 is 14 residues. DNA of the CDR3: TGTGCCAGCAGTGAACAGAGGTCCGTTTACGAGCAGTACTTC. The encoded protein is CASSEQRSVYEQYF.

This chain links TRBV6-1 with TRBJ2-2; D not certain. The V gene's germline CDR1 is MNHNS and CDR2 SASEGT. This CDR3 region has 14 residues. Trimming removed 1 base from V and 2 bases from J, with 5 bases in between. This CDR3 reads CASSEEDNTGELFF. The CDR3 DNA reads TGTGCCAGCAGTGAAGAAGACAACACCGGGGAGCTGTTTTTT.

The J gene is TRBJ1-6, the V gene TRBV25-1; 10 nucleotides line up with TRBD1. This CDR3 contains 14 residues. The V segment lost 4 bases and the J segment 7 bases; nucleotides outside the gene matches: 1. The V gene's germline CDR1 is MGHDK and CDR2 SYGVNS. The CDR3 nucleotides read TGTGCCAGCAGTGCGGACAGGGGGAATTCACCCCTCCACTTT. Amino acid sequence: CASSADRGNSPLHF.

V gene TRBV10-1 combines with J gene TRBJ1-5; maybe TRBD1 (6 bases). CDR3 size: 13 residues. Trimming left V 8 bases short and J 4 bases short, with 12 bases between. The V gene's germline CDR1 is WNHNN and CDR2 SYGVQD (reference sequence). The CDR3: CASPQGWNQPQHF. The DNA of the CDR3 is TGCGCCAGCCCCCAGGGGTGGAATCAGCCCCAGCATTTT.

The CDR3 nucleotides read TGTGCCAGTCCGCCGGGACAGGAATTCACCGGGGAGCTGTTTTTT. It is translated as CASPPGQEFTGELFF. The chain carries TRBV7-9 and TRBJ2-2; 8 positions agree with TRBD1. The CDR3 covers 15 residues. Germline V gene data show CDR1 as SEHNR and CDR2 as FQNEAQ (reference sequence). J was trimmed by 4 bases and V by 9 bases; bases with no gene match: 10.

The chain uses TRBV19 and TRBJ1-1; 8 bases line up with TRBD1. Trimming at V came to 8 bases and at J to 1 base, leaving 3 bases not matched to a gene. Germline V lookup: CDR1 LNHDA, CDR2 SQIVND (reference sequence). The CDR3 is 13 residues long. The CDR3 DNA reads TGTGCCAGTGGGGACAGGAGGAACACTGAAGCTTTCTTT. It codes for CASGDRRNTEAFF.

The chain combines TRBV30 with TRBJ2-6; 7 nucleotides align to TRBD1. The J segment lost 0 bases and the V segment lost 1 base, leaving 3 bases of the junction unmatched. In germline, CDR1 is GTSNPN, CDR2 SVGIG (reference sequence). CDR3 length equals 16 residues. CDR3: CAWSEQGYSGANVLTF. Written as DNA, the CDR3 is TGTGCCTGGAGTGAACAGGGGTACTCTGGGGCCAACGTCCTGACTTTC.

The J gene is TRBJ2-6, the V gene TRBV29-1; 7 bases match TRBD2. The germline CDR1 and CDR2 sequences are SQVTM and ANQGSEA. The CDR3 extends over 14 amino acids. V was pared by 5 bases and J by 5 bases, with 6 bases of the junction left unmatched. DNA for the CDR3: TGCAGCGTTACGGGGGGAGGAAGGGCCAACGTCCTGACTTTC. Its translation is CSVTGGGRANVLTF.

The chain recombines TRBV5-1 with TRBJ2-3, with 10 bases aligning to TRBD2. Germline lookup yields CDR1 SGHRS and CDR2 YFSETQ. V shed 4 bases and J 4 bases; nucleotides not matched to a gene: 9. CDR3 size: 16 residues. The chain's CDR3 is CASSPLVAGGADTQYF. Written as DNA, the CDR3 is TGCGCCAGCAGCCCTCTCGTAGCGGGAGGAGCAGATACGCAGTATTTT. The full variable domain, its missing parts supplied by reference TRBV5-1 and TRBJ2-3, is KAGVTQTPRYLIKTRGQQVTLSCSPISGHRSVSWYQQTPGQGLQFLFEYFSETQRNKGNFPGRFSGRQFSNSRSEMNVSTLELGDSALYLCASSPLVAGGADTQYFGPGTRLTVL.

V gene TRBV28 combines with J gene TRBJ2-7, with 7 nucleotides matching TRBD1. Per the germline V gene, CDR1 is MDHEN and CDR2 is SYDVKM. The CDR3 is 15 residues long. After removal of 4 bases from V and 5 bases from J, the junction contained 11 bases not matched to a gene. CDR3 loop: CASSSPPGGVDEQYF. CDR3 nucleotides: TGTGCCAGCAGTTCCCCCCCAGGGGGTGTGGACGAGCAGTACTTC.

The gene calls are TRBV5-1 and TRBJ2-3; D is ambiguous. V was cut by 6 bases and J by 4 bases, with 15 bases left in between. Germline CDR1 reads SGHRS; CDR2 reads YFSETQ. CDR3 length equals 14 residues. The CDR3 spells CASTPGLGSDTQYF. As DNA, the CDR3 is TGCGCCAGCACCCCCGGTCTGGGATCAGATACGCAGTATTTT.

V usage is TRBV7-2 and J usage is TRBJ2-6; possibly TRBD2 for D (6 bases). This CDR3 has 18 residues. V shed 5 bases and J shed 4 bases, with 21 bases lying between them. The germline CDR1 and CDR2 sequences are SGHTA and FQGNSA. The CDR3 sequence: CASSPPRGMSYGANVLTF. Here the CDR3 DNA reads TGTGCCAGCAGCCCCCCCCGGGGGATGAGCTACGGGGCCAACGTCCTGACTTTC.

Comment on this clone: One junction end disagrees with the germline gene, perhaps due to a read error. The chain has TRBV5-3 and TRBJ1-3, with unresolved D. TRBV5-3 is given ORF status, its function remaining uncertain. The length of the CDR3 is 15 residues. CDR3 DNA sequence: TGTGCCAGCAGCTTTGCGGCCAGCTCTGGAAACACCATATATTTT. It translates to CASSFAASSGNTIYF.

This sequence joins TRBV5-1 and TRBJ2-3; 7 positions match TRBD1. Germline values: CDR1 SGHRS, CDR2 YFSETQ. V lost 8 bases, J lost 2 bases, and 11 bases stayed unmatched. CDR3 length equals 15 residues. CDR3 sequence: CASYLGGGTTDTQYF. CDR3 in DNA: TGCGCCAGTTATTTAGGGGGCGGAACCACAGATACGCAGTATTTT.

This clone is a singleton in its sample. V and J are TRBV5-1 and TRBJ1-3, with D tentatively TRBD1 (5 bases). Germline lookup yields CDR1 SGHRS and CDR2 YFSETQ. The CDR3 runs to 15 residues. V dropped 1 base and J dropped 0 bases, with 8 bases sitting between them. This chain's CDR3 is CASSLYGGSGNTIYF. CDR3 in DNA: TGCGCCAGCAGCTTGTACGGGGGCTCTGGAAACACCATATATTTT.

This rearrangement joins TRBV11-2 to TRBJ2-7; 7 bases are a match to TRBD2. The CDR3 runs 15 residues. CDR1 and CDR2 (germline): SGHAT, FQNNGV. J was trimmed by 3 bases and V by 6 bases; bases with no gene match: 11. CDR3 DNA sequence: TGTGCCAGCAGTTCCCAGCGGGGATCCCTCTACGAGCAGTACTTC. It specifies CASSSQRGSLYEQYF.

The CDR3 protein is CASSPGGGEKLFF. Here the CDR3 DNA reads TGTGCCAGCAGCCCCGGGGGAGGAGAAAAACTGTTTTTT. The J gene is TRBJ1-4, the V gene TRBV7-9; TRBD1 is a possible D gene (5 bases). V was trimmed by 5 bases and J by 8 bases, leaving 12 bases between them. The CDR3 contains 13 residues. Looked up from germline, CDR1 is SEHNR and CDR2 is FQNEAQ (reference sequence).

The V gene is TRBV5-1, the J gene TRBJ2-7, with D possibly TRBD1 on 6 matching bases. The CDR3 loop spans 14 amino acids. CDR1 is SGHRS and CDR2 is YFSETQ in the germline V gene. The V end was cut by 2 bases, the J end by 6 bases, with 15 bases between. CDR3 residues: CASSLGRGVREQYF. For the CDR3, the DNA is TGCGCCAGCAGCTTAGGCAGGGGCGTTCGCGAGCAGTACTTC.

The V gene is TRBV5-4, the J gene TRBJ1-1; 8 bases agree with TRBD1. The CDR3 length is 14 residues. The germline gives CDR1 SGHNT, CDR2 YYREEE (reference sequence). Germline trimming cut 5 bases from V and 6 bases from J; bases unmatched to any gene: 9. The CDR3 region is CASSKGQGHPEAFF. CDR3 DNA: TGTGCCAGCAGTAAAGGACAGGGACACCCTGAAGCTTTCTTT.

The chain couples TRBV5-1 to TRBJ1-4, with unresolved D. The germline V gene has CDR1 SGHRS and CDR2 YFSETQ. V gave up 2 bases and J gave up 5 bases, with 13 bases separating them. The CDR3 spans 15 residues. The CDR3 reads CASSFYPERNEKLFF. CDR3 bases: TGCGCCAGCAGCTTTTACCCCGAAAGAAATGAAAAACTGTTTTTT.

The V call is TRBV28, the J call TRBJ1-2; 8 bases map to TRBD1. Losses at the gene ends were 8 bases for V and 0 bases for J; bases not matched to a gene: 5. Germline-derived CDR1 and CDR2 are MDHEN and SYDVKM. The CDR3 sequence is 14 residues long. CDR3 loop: CASGEQGANYGYTF. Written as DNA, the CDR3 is TGTGCCAGCGGTGAACAGGGGGCTAACTATGGCTACACCTTC.

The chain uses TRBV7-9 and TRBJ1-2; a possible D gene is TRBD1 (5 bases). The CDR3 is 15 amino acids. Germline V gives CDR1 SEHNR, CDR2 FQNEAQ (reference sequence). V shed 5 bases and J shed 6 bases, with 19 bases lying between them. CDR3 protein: CASSTATGGPDGYTF. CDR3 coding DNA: TGTGCCAGCAGCACTGCTACTGGGGGACCGGATGGCTACACCTTC.

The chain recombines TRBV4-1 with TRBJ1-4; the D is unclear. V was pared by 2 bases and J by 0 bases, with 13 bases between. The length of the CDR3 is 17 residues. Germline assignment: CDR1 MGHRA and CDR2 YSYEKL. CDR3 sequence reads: CASSQMMAAATNEKLFF. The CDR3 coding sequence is TGCGCCAGCAGCCAAATGATGGCGGCAGCAACTAATGAAAAACTGTTTTTT.